These 9 T cell receptor beta chains share one sample of origin, sequenced in a study of shared clonotypes between healthy human individuals. Data came from immunoSEQ multiplex PCR; TCRdb stores just in-frame clones and leaves some out. This sample has 2 million to 2.5 million clones; 90% to 95% occur once, and the top ten carry under 0.45%. The sequencing input was naive CD4+ T cells from PBMCs. Subset noted: CD45RA+ positively selected. Receptors originate from a man aged 18 to 30 in good health. Some clones in this sample may be carry-over from other donors' samples.

This clone showed up just once. Different DNA sequences within this sample yield the same CDR3. The gene calls are TRBV6-5 and TRBJ1-1, with 8 positions matching TRBD1. Germline assignment: CDR1 MNHEY and CDR2 SVGAGI. V shed 4 bases and J 4 bases; nucleotides not matched to a gene: 5. This CDR3 region has 14 residues. The CDR3 region has the DNA TGTGCCAGCAGTTTCCGGACAGGGCGCACTGAAGCTTTCTTT. Its protein is CASSFRTGRTEAFF.

The V call is TRBV11-1, the J call TRBJ2-1; 8 bases match TRBD2. CDR1 and CDR2 from the germline V gene are SGHAT and FQDESV (reference sequence). With 1 base clipped from V and 7 bases from J, the junction kept 12 bases outside the gene matches. The CDR3 covers 17 residues. The CDR3 region has the DNA TGTGCCAGCAGCTTAGAGGGCGGGGGGCGCTTAAGAAATGAGCAGTTCTTC. As protein: CASSLEGGGRLRNEQFF. The full variable domain, with the rest looked up from reference TRBV11-1 and TRBJ2-1, is EAEVAQSPRYKITEKSQAVAFWCDPISGHATLYWYRQILGQGPELLVQFQDESVVDDSQLPKDRFSAERLKGVDSTLKIQPAELGDSAMYLCASSLEGGGRLRNEQFFGPGTRLTVL.

This chain uses TRBV5-8 with TRBJ1-5; D is ambiguous. This CDR3 comprises 13 residues. Looked up from germline, CDR1 is SGHTS and CDR2 is YDEGEE. V shed 3 bases and J shed 0 bases, with 4 bases lying between them. The CDR3 DNA follows: TGTGCCAGCAGCTACTATAGCAATCAGCCCCAGCATTTT. Residues: CASSYYSNQPQHF.

The CDR3 here is CASSWASYNEQFF. The CDR3, as DNA: TGCGCCAGCAGTTGGGCTTCCTACAATGAGCAGTTCTTC. This chain links TRBV5-1 with TRBJ2-1; D uncertain. This CDR3 is 13 amino acids long. The germline V and J ends were trimmed by 5 bases and 1 base, with 7 bases remaining between them. Germline CDR1 and CDR2: SGHRS and YFSETQ.

The chain combines TRBV27 with TRBJ2-4; 7 bases match TRBD2. With V trimmed by 5 bases and J by 5 bases, 6 bases remained unmatched. Germline CDR1 and CDR2: MNHEY and SMNVEV (reference sequence). The CDR3 loop spans 14 amino acids. CDR3 sequence reads: CASSRAGLENIQYF. As DNA, the CDR3 is TGTGCCAGCAGTCGAGCGGGACTTGAAAACATTCAGTACTTC.

This clone was seen once. The gene calls are TRBV5-1 and TRBJ1-1, with a tentative D call TRBD1 (5 bases). The germline V gene has CDR1 SGHRS and CDR2 YFSETQ. CDR3 length: 14 amino acids. V gave up 0 bases and J gave up 3 bases, with 9 bases separating them. Written as DNA, the CDR3 is TGCGCCAGCAGCTTGGATGGAGGGGACACTGAAGCTTTCTTT. Its translation is CASSLDGGDTEAFF.

The rearrangement uses TRBV28 and TRBJ2-7, with 9 bases aligning to TRBD1. CDR3 length equals 16 residues. The V gene end was trimmed by 5 bases and the J gene end by 2 bases; junction bases not matched to a gene: 10. Germline loops: CDR1 MDHEN, CDR2 SYDVKM. The CDR3 sequence: CASSGSTGGTTYEQYF. For the CDR3, the DNA is TGTGCCAGCAGTGGATCTACAGGGGGCACAACCTACGAGCAGTACTTC.

The chain combines TRBV5-8 with TRBJ2-2, with a weak D call TRBD1 (6 bases). V was pared by 5 bases and J by 2 bases, with 13 bases between. This CDR3 is 15 amino acids long. Germline V lookup: CDR1 SGHTS, CDR2 YDEGEE. The CDR3 bases are TGTGCCAGCAGGTTGAGGGGGATCAACACCGGGGAGCTGTTTTTT. The encoded protein is CASRLRGINTGELFF.

The rearrangement links TRBV7-2 to TRBJ2-1, with 10 positions matching TRBD1. The CDR3 has 15 amino acids. Germline V gene lookup returns CDR1 SGHTA and CDR2 FQGNSA. V shed 4 bases and J 2 bases; nucleotides not matched to a gene: 2. The CDR3 reads CASSSGQGAYNEQFF. CDR3 DNA sequence: TGTGCCAGCAGCTCCGGACAGGGGGCCTACAATGAGCAGTTCTTC. Using reference TRBV7-2 and TRBJ2-1 for the parts outside the CDR3, the full variable domain is GAGVSQSPSNKVTEKGKDVELRCDPISGHTALYWYRQSLGQGLEFLIYFQGNSAPDKSGLPSDRFSAERTGGSVSTLTIQRTQQEDSAVYLCASSSGQGAYNEQFFGPGTRLTVL.